These 26 T cell receptor beta chains originate from one sample sequenced in a study of beta chain features in type 1 diabetes. Isolated RNA was reverse transcribed in full, so expressed TCRB transcripts were sequenced. Using immunoSEQ multiplex PCR, the repertoire was profiled, and TCRdb retains in-frame clones only, with some absent. The table lists over 500,000 clones, 15% to 18% of them singletons. Specimen: naive CD4+ T cells from blood. All receptors derive from a man aged 18 to 30 in good health.

The J gene is TRBJ2-7, the V gene TRBV7-2; 12 bases are shared with TRBD1. The length of the CDR3 is 15 residues. Per the germline V gene, CDR1 is SGHTA and CDR2 is FQGNSA. The V segment lost 1 base and the J segment 6 bases; nucleotides outside the gene matches: 4. The CDR3 nucleotides read TGTGCCAGCAGCTTAGGGGACAGGGGGCTCAGCGAGCAGTACTTC. Its protein is CASSLGDRGLSEQYF.

In its sample, this clone was seen a few times. The chain carries TRBV21-1 and TRBJ2-7. TRBV21-1 is listed as a pseudogene. The CDR3 covers 14 residues. In DNA form, the CDR3 reads TGTCCTTCGGGGCCAGGGTCTACAGTCTACGAGCAGTACTTC. Its protein product is CPSGPGSTVYEQYF.

This clone was picked up a small number of times. The chain links TRBV29-1 to TRBJ2-5; D is possibly TRBD1 (6 bases). The J call may be incorrect, as the DNA end agrees better with TRBJ2-7. Per the germline V gene, CDR1 is SQVTM and CDR2 is ANQGSEA. The length of the CDR3 is 14 residues. CDR3 in amino acids: CSARGQKSSYEQYF. CDR3 in DNA: TGCAGCGCAAGAGGACAGAAGAGCTCCTACGAGCAGTACTTC.

The CDR3: CASSEQGIQPQHF. The CDR3 DNA follows: TGTGCCAGCAGTGAACAGGGGATCCAGCCCCAGCATTTT. The chain combines TRBV2 with TRBJ1-5; perhaps TRBD1 as D (6 bases). This CDR3 spans 13 amino acids. V lost 2 bases to trimming and J lost 7 bases, with 9 bases between them. The V gene's germline CDR1 is SNHLY and CDR2 FYNNEI.

This clone was seen more than once but under ten times. The J gene is TRBJ1-6, the V gene TRBV7-9; 7 bases fit TRBD1. The CDR3 runs to 15 residues. Germline V gives CDR1 SEHNR, CDR2 FQNEAQ (reference sequence). J was trimmed by 7 bases and V by 4 bases; bases with no gene match: 7. Here the CDR3 DNA reads TGTGCCAGCAGCTCGCGACAGGGTGTAAATTCACCCCTCCACTTT. The encoded protein is CASSSRQGVNSPLHF.

This sequence joins TRBV30 and TRBJ2-2; D gene uncertain. This CDR3 has 13 residues. V lost 2 bases and J 5 bases, leaving 9 bases between the germline ends. Looked up from germline, CDR1 is GTSNPN and CDR2 is SVGIG (reference sequence). This CDR3 reads CAWSPHGTGELFF. CDR3 DNA: TGTGCCTGGAGTCCCCACGGGACCGGGGAGCTGTTTTTT.

This chain's CDR3 is CASSTPGQLLSEKLFF. The CDR3 DNA is TGTGCCAGCAGTACCCCGGGACAACTGTTAAGTGAAAAACTGTTTTTT. The genes are TRBV28 and TRBJ1-4; TRBD1 is a possible D gene (6 bases). Trimming pared 5 bases from V and 7 bases from J, leaving 20 bases between. Germline V gene lookup returns CDR1 MDHEN and CDR2 SYDVKM. The CDR3 has 16 residues.

The chain carries TRBV11-2 and TRBJ2-1; D gene uncertain. V lost 1 base and J 7 bases, leaving 5 bases between the germline ends. Germline values: CDR1 SGHAT, CDR2 FQNNGV. This CDR3 spans 12 amino acids. The CDR3 DNA reads TGTGCCAGCAGCTTAGGTCCGAATGAGCAGTTCTTC. Protein sequence: CASSLGPNEQFF.

J is TRBJ1-5 and V is TRBV7-6, with 10 bases identical to TRBD1. The V and J ends lost 4 bases and 5 bases, in that order; junction bases with no gene match: 5. Germline CDR1 reads SGHVS; CDR2 reads FNYEAQ. The CDR3 spans 15 residues. The CDR3 DNA follows: TGTGCCAGCAGCTCCTCCGGGACAGGGGATCAGCCCCAGCATTTT. This codes for CASSSSGTGDQPQHF.

The rearrangement uses TRBV28 and TRBJ2-2; 7 bases match TRBD1. The germline V gene encodes CDR1 MDHEN and CDR2 SYDVKM. The CDR3 sequence is 15 residues long. Trimming cost V 5 bases and J 3 bases; bases outside gene matches: 6. CDR3 in amino acids: CASSPYRGYTGELFF. CDR3 nucleotide sequence: TGTGCCAGCAGTCCTTACAGGGGATACACCGGGGAGCTGTTTTTT.

This clone appeared a few times. The identical CDR3 is also encoded by other nucleotide sequences in the sample. The gene calls are TRBV6-5 and TRBJ2-5; D not resolved. Between the trimmed V and J ends, which lost 0 bases and 5 bases, there was a span of 1 base. Germline loops: CDR1 MNHEY, CDR2 SVGAGI. CDR3 size: 11 residues. The CDR3 protein is CASSYSETQYF. In DNA form, the CDR3 reads TGTGCCAGCAGTTACTCTGAGACCCAGTACTTC.

This clone has just a few counts. This chain links TRBV29-1 with TRBJ2-5; 9 nucleotides match TRBD1. The closer fit of TRBJ2-7 to the DNA end suggests the J call may be wrong. The length of the CDR3 is 14 residues. Germline CDR1 SQVTM, CDR2 ANQGSEA. This CDR3 is CSVGWTGVTYEQYF. The CDR3 DNA follows: TGCAGCGTTGGATGGACAGGGGTGACATACGAGCAGTACTTC.

In this sample, this clone turned up a few times. The rearrangement links TRBV6-6 to TRBJ2-7; D call uncertain. Between the trimmed V and J ends, which lost 4 bases and 3 bases, there was a span of 13 bases. The CDR3 sequence is 14 residues long. The germline V gene has CDR1 MNHNY and CDR2 SVGAGI (reference sequence). The CDR3 region is CASSLEEHYYEQYF. Written as DNA, the CDR3 is TGTGCCAGCAGTTTAGAGGAGCACTACTACGAGCAGTACTTC.

V and J are TRBV5-1 and TRBJ2-6; no definite D call. Looked up from germline, CDR1 is SGHRS and CDR2 is YFSETQ. This CDR3 comprises 15 residues. The V end was cut by 2 bases, the J end by 0 bases, with 6 bases between. CDR3: CASSFSNSGANVLTF. DNA for the CDR3: TGCGCCAGCAGCTTTTCTAACTCTGGGGCCAACGTCCTGACTTTC.

This clone appeared a few times. The rearrangement joins TRBV7-2 to TRBJ2-7; TRBD2 matches at 14 bases. V lost 8 bases and J lost 0; bases outside the gene matches: 3. CDR1 and CDR2 from the germline V gene are SGHTA and FQGNSA. The CDR3 is 15 amino acids. This CDR3 is CASSGTSGSSYEQYF. The DNA for the CDR3 is TGTGCCAGCTCCGGGACTAGCGGGAGCTCCTACGAGCAGTACTTC.

This chain uses TRBV9 with TRBJ2-7; D unresolved. V was pared by 4 bases and J by 0 bases, with 14 bases between. This CDR3 comprises 15 residues. Per the germline V gene, CDR1 is SGDLS and CDR2 is YYNGEE. The CDR3 is CASSPQHSGSYEQYF. CDR3 coding DNA: TGTGCCAGCAGCCCCCAACACTCAGGCTCCTACGAGCAGTACTTC.

This clone was recorded at least ten times. CDR3 sequence: CASRGLAVARTDTQYF. DNA for the CDR3: TGTGCCAGCAGGGGCCTCGCAGTTGCTCGCACAGATACGCAGTATTTT. The chain couples TRBV2 to TRBJ2-3; no definite D call. The CDR3 covers 16 residues. Germline CDR1 SNHLY, CDR2 FYNNEI. Trimming shortened V by 6 bases and J by 1 base, and 17 bases separated the two germline ends.

The genes are TRBV7-9 and TRBJ1-2; D uncertain. V lost 4 bases to trimming and J lost 0 bases, with 12 bases between them. The CDR3 runs to 15 residues. Per the germline V gene, CDR1 is SEHNR and CDR2 is FQNEAQ (reference sequence). CDR3 DNA sequence: TGTGCCAGCAGCTCGATCGAACGGGCTAACTATGGCTACACCTTC. Its protein product is CASSSIERANYGYTF.

The chain employs TRBV28 and TRBJ2-3; D is unclear. The length of the CDR3 is 12 residues. Germline CDR1 and CDR2: MDHEN and SYDVKM. With 2 bases removed from V and 9 bases from J, the gap between germline ends came to 9 bases. The CDR3 DNA sequence: TGTGCCAGCAGTTTACTAGATAGGACGCAGTATTTT. It translates to CASSLLDRTQYF.

In this sample, this clone turned up a few times. The chain couples TRBV27 to TRBJ1-2; TRBD1 is a possible D gene (5 bases). The length of the CDR3 is 13 residues. In germline, CDR1 is MNHEY, CDR2 SMNVEV (reference sequence). V lost 0 bases and J lost 8, with 10 bases in between. The CDR3 nucleotides are TGTGCCAGCAGTTTATCTCGCCGGGGCGGCTACACCTTC. This codes for CASSLSRRGGYTF.

In its sample, this clone was seen a few times. V and J are TRBV12-5 and TRBJ2-1; D gene uncertain. Looked up from germline, CDR1 is LGHNT and CDR2 is FRNRAP. The CDR3 is made up of 12 amino acids. Trimming took off 6 bases at V and 0 bases at J, with 3 bases between the two ends. CDR3 sequence: CASGSSYNEQFF. CDR3 nucleotide sequence: TGTGCTAGTGGGAGCTCCTACAATGAGCAGTTCTTC.

This clone was seen only a few times. The CDR3 region is CASRQLQQRYYTF. The DNA of the CDR3 is TGTGCCAGCAGACAACTCCAACAGAGATACTACACCTTC. J is TRBJ1-2 and V is TRBV28; D is ambiguous. Germline CDR1 reads MDHEN; CDR2 reads SYDVKM. CDR3 length: 13 residues. The V gene lost 6 bases and the J gene lost 10 bases, with 18 bases spanning the gap.

The chain links TRBV6-6 to TRBJ2-2; D remains ambiguous. Trimming removed 7 bases at V and 5 bases at J, with 2 bases between. Germline loops: CDR1 MNHNY, CDR2 SVGAGI (reference sequence). The CDR3 has 10 amino acids. The CDR3: CASNTGELFF. CDR3 DNA sequence: TGTGCCAGCAATACCGGGGAGCTGTTTTTT.

This clone was recorded a few times. This chain links TRBV9 with TRBJ2-7, with D perhaps TRBD1 or TRBD2 (5 bases each). This CDR3 region has 15 residues. The V end lost 0 bases, the J end lost 2 bases, and 12 bases lay between the germline ends. Germline lookup yields CDR1 SGDLS and CDR2 YYNGEE. This CDR3 reads CASSVAPMGPYEQYF. In nucleotides, the CDR3 is TGTGCCAGCAGCGTAGCGCCGATGGGACCCTACGAGCAGTACTTC.

This clone has a handful of counts. The chain joins TRBV25-1 to TRBJ2-1; TRBD1 matches 8 bases. Germline V gene data show CDR1 as MGHDK and CDR2 as SYGVNS. The J segment lost 10 bases and the V segment lost 6 bases, leaving 5 bases of the junction unmatched. This CDR3 contains 12 residues. CDR3 loop: CASRDRVGEQFF. Written as DNA, the CDR3 is TGTGCCAGCAGGGACAGGGTTGGCGAGCAGTTCTTC.

The sample holds a few counts of this clone. The rearrangement uses TRBV6-1 and TRBJ2-3, with no clear D. This CDR3 has 14 residues. Germline loops: CDR1 MNHNS, CDR2 SASEGT. Trimming removed 7 bases at V and 0 bases at J, with 11 bases between. The CDR3 region is CASKRVTSTDTQYF. The CDR3 coding sequence is TGTGCCAGCAAAAGGGTGACTAGCACAGATACGCAGTATTTT.